The next 7 T cell receptor beta chains were all read from a single sample in a study of blood T cell repertoires in COVID-19. Measured with immunoSEQ multiplex PCR; TCRdb has only the in-frame clones, and not every one. Of 60,000 to 65,000 clones in the sample, roughly two thirds are singletons; the top ten hold around 5.1%. What was sequenced was peripheral blood. The source is a woman aged 70-85 years with COVID-19, enrolled during active disease.

V gene TRBV7-2 combines with J gene TRBJ2-1; D gene unclear. The CDR3 contains 15 residues. Germline CDR1 SGHTA, CDR2 FQGNSA. The V end lost 2 bases, the J end lost 2 bases, and 10 bases lay between the germline ends. CDR3 sequence (DNA): TGTGCCAGCAGCTTAATTAGTATCACCTACAATGAGCAGTTCTTC. Its protein product is CASSLISITYNEQFF.

Note on this clone: The sample has other DNA sequences that encode this CDR3 too. This chain uses TRBV2 with TRBJ2-3, with TRBD1 identical over 10 bases. The CDR3 runs to 15 residues. Germline CDR1 is SNHLY and CDR2 is FYNNEI. J gave up 5 bases and V 1 base, and 3 bases lay outside the gene matches. The CDR3 DNA sequence: TGTGCCAGCAGTGAAGGACAGGGGGCCGGAGATACGCAGTATTTT. It encodes CASSEGQGAGDTQYF.

The chain has TRBV6-6 and TRBJ1-1, with a possible D match to TRBD1 (5 bases). Germline V lookup: CDR1 MNHNY, CDR2 SVGAGI (reference sequence). V shed 2 bases and J shed 5 bases, with 12 bases lying between them. The CDR3 contains 14 residues. Here the CDR3 reads CASSYTGVGTEAFF. The CDR3 region has the DNA TGTGCCAGCAGTTACACAGGTGTGGGGACTGAAGCTTTCTTT.

The chain employs TRBV6-2 or TRBV6-3 and TRBJ2-7; weak D call: TRBD2 (6 bases). V lost 5 bases and J 1 base, leaving 15 bases between the germline ends. Germline CDR1 is MNHEY and CDR2 is SVGEGT. The CDR3 sequence is 15 residues long. CDR3 in amino acids: CASSPGLPRSYEQYV. The CDR3 nucleotides read TGTGCCAGCAGTCCGGGACTCCCTCGATCCTACGAGCAGTACGTC.

The chain couples TRBV4-3 to TRBJ2-1; 10 nucleotides line up with TRBD2. The length of the CDR3 is 17 residues. V trimming: 0 bases; J trimming: 7 bases; junction bases outside the gene matches: 9. Germline CDR1 and CDR2: LGHNA and YSLEER. CDR3 sequence (DNA): TGCGCCAGCAGCCAAGATCCCACTAGCGGGGTTGGGAATGAGCAGTTCTTC. As protein: CASSQDPTSGVGNEQFF.

V and J are TRBV6-6 and TRBJ1-1; perhaps TRBD1 as D (6 bases). In germline, CDR1 is MNHNY, CDR2 SVGAGI (reference sequence). The V and J ends lost 5 bases and 1 base respectively, with 14 bases between them. The CDR3 spans 15 residues. Here the CDR3 reads CASSTQGTANTEAFF. For the CDR3, the DNA is TGTGCCAGCAGTACGCAGGGGACGGCGAACACTGAAGCTTTCTTT.

This clone occurred once. V is TRBV7-2 and J is TRBJ2-2; 14 positions agree with TRBD2. The V segment lost 5 bases and the J segment 2 bases; nucleotides outside the gene matches: 4. Germline-derived CDR1 and CDR2 are SGHTA and FQGNSA. The CDR3 sequence is 17 residues long. CDR3 DNA sequence: TGTGCCAGCAGCACCGGGACTAGCGGGGGAAACACCGGGGAGCTGTTTTTT. Its translation is CASSTGTSGGNTGELFF.